This T cell receptor (beta chain) was documented in a study of T-cell memory formation after mild COVID-19. Germline V gene sequence: CDR1 ENHRY, CDR2 SYGVKD. Trimming left V 0 bases short and J 3 bases short, with 8 bases between. CDR3 length equals 14 residues. The TCR alpha and TCR beta cDNA libraries, bearing sample barcodes and UMIs, were generated by 5'RACE using constant-segment primers. TCRdb ran MiXCR on the 5' RACE reads and lists one entry per CDR3 protein. The sample holds hundreds of thousands of distinct CDR3 sequences, roughly 25% seen once. Specimen: PBMCs or a T cell subset sorted from them (not recorded which). The genes are TRBV10-3 and TRBJ1-2; D is unresolved. The clonotype originates from an adult woman who had mild COVID-19 (a few samples of this study predate the infection). Cell type and time point are not known. The CDR3 here is CAISESEGYYGYTF. The CDR3 bases are TGTGCCATCAGTGAGTCGGAAGGGTACTATGGCTACACCTTC.